This paragraph covers one T cell receptor (beta chain) sequence. Deletions cut 4 bases from V and 1 base from J, with 14 bases between. The germline V gene encodes CDR1 KGHSH and CDR2 LQKENI. CDR3 length: 16 amino acids. Primers for the PCR totalled 60 Vbeta and 13 Jbeta. Some clones are missing from TCRdb's copy, which holds only in-frame ones; the method was immunoSEQ multiplex PCR. The sample's table shows around 80,000 clones. These data originate in a study of cytomegalovirus exposure and HLA in healthy donors. The TCR comes from a boy between 10 and 17 years old in good health and CMV-seronegative. The source material was PBMCs. The genes are TRBV18 and TRBJ1-3; possible D gene TRBD1, 6 bases. CDR3 sequence reads: CASSQVSGQSGNTIYF. CDR3 coding DNA: TGTGCCAGCTCACAAGTATCAGGACAGTCTGGAAACACCATATATTTT.